This T cell receptor beta chain was captured in a study of blood T cells in healthy people across ages. Regarding the study as a whole: Whereas aged donors had fewer naive CD4+ cells, long-lived donors had more of them and higher diversity.

Primed by a sample-barcoded 5' primer and a J-beta primer mix, a second PCR proceeded for about 6 to 11 cycles. One entry per CDR3 protein results from TCRdb running MiXCR on the 5' RACE reads. Of around 1.5 million distinct CDR3 sequences listed, about 31% were seen once; the top ten hold about 10%. In its sample, this clonotype was seen a few times. Its target is unknown. Germline-derived CDR1 and CDR2 are SEHNR and FQNEAQ (reference sequence). The V end was cut by 1 base, the J end by 5 bases, with 17 bases between. This CDR3 is built from 16 residues. Sequencing input: blood. The chain joins TRBV7-9 to TRBJ2-5; tentative D call: TRBD2 (7 bases). The sequence was collected from a woman aged 25 to 39 in good health. The CDR3 sequence is CASSLVEQGGLETQYF. In DNA, the CDR3 is TGTGCCAGCAGCTTAGTTGAACAGGGAGGGTTGGAGACCCAGTACTTC.